The entry below describes one T cell receptor (beta chain). Its antigen is undetermined. A much larger clone is a single base away; this may be a read error. The data belong to a study of CD8+CD57+ T cells in acquired aplastic anemia. Study at large: 3 to 3.5 ug was the average amount of DNA from sorted CD4+ and CD8+ cells. CD4+ reads averaged about 9.9 million in healthy donors. Study-wide points: A significant difference in CD8+ Simpson's diversity between patients and controls was not found. Patients had twenty-nine CD8+ CDR3 sequences in common with controls (the shared set).

Genomic DNA, serving as template, underwent TCR beta VDJ and CDR3 profiling. TCRdb fed the reads into MiXCR, producing one record per CDR3 protein. The sample holds some 170,000 distinct CDR3 sequences, roughly 48% seen once. The sample consisted of sorted CD4+, CD8+, or CD8+CD57+ T cells (not recorded which) from PBMCs. The sequence was obtained from a human donor in good health.

Written as DNA, the CDR3 is TGTGCCAGCAGTACCGGGTCAGGCAGAATAACTGAAGCTTTCTTT. This sequence encodes CASSTGSGRITEAFF. This chain uses TRBV7-2 with TRBJ1-1; no firm D call. The V and J ends lost 6 bases and 5 bases respectively, with 19 bases between them. Germline V gene sequence: CDR1 SGHTA, CDR2 FQGNSA. The CDR3 covers 15 residues.